The source of this T cell receptor beta chain is a study of vaccination and CD4 T cells after COVID-19. Germline lookup yields CDR1 DFQATT and CDR2 SNEGSKA (reference sequence). The CDR3 consists of 13 residues. V was clipped by 7 bases and J by 6 bases; unmatched bases: 11. Treatment specified: approximately nine-day PBMC culture with coronavirus spike peptide pools or control peptides (ViraFEST assay). The Oncomine TCR Beta short-read assay was applied to DNA of cultured CD4+ T cells. TCRdb ran MiXCR on the PCR reads and lists one entry per CDR3 protein. The repertoire holds tens of thousands of distinct CDR3 sequences, roughly 53% seen once, with around 3% in the top ten. With regard to this clonotype: The target antigen is unknown.

This clonotype was obtained from a human donor who had recovered from COVID-19. Sequencing used CD4+ T cells from blood, cultured in vitro. The chain recombines TRBV20-1 with TRBJ1-2; 7 nucleotides agree with TRBD1. DNA for the CDR3: TGCAGTGTTTTGAAAGAGGGGGCGGATGGCTACACCTTC. It encodes CSVLKEGADGYTF.